This T cell receptor beta chain stems from a study of a mutant IDH1 vaccine in newly diagnosed glioma. Using immunoSEQ multiplex PCR, the repertoire was profiled, and TCRdb retains in-frame clones only, with some absent. The repertoire holds tens of thousands of clones, with roughly four fifths as singletons. CDR3 size: 17 residues. The ends were cut back, 5 bases at V and 1 base at J, with 21 bases in the middle. The germline V gene has CDR1 GTSNPN and CDR2 SVGIG (reference sequence). This clone rates as medium-sized. The antigen is not known. Time point in this sample: week 35, safety follow-up. Each dose delivered 300 ug of mutant IDH1 20-mer peptide subcutaneously with imiquimod.

This chain connects TRBV30 to TRBJ1-5; D is possibly TRBD1 (5 bases). The sequencing used PBMCs, collected from a glioma patient whose treatment included an IDH1 peptide vaccine. This TCR derives from a man in his fifties or sixties with glioma. The CDR3 is CAWAVKGQMWSNQPQHF. CDR3 nucleotide sequence: TGTGCCTGGGCGGTCAAGGGGCAGATGTGGAGCAATCAGCCCCAGCATTTT.